The present TCR beta chain was sequenced within a study of blood T cell repertoires in COVID-19. For the study at large: Specimens from acute and convalescent COVID-19 originated in the United States, Italy and Spain. T cells, B-cell-depleted T cells, or PBMCs provided the cDNA or gDNA that served as material.

The CDR3 spans 12 residues. Germline loops: CDR1 SGHDT, CDR2 YYEEEE. J was trimmed by 6 bases and V by 3 bases; bases with no gene match: 0. Study processing details: Reference gene primer amplification yielded estimated nucleated cell counts. Clones were sequenced by immunoSEQ multiplex PCR, and TCRdb holds only the in-frame ones, with some missing. Clonal size and the V and J genes are those of that table, whereas D and trimming came from the DNA. The sample contains 350,000 to 450,000 clones, less than 85% of which appear only once. Sequenced: peripheral blood. The receptor was derived from a woman in her late teens or twenties with acute or convalescent COVID-19. The V and J genes are TRBV5-6 and TRBJ2-7; TRBD1 matches at 10 bases. The CDR3: CASSWTGGEQYF. In DNA form, the CDR3 reads TGTGCCAGCAGCTGGACAGGGGGCGAGCAGTACTTC. Drawing the rest from reference TRBV5-6 and TRBJ2-7, the complete variable domain is DAGVTQSPTHLIKTRGQQVTLRCSPKSGHDTVSWYQQALGQGPQFIFQYYEEEERQRGNFPDRFSGHQFPNYSSELNVNALLLGDSALYLCASSWTGGEQYFGPGTRLTVT.